This T cell receptor beta chain was documented in a study of early T cells in non-severe SARS-CoV-2 infection. Points from the study as a whole: Anti-spike CD8 responses were favored by VDJdb matching, which missed private and CD4 specificities.

This clonotype has just a few counts. Its target is unknown. One junction end does not reproduce the germline sequence, and a read error may be involved. TCRdb processed the 5' RACE reads anew with MiXCR; each CDR3 protein has one entry. The table includes 80,000 or so distinct CDR3 sequences, around 5.6% detected once. The receptor comes from an adult who was a healthcare worker with PCR-confirmed SARS-CoV-2 infection or an uninfected control (not recorded which). Sequenced: whole blood.

The CDR3 reads CSAPGLSSENTIYF. The CDR3 bases are TGCAGTGCCCCAGGGTTAAGCTCTGAAAACACCATATATTTT. V is TRBV20-1 and J is TRBJ1-3, with D maybe TRBD1 (5 bases). CDR1 is DFQATT, CDR2 SNEGSKA, per germline (reference sequence). The CDR3 length is 14 residues.